This T cell receptor beta chain was obtained from a study of control samples from healthy donors and cancer patients (dated by TCRdb to between 2020 and 2021). According to the germline V gene, CDR1 reads MNHEY and CDR2 reads SVGAGI. V is shortened by 0 bases, J by 0 bases, and the region joining them spans 8 bases. The CDR3 goes from the cysteine to the phenylalanine over 15 residues. The sequence is cut down to CDR3 DNA, 45 bases in frame from base 1. The library relied on the immunoSEQ multiplex PCR assay. TCRdb took this table from immuneACCESS and kept in-frame rearrangements with V and J called. Such tables lack part of the clones; where checked against another copy, unresolved V genes explain under half of the gap, and the rest is unexplained. For this sample there are about 170,000 clones; approximately 92% appear just once. 2% of the sample lies in the top ten. This clone was observed once. Its antigen is unknown. Base quality data are lacking; no much larger clone is found one base away.

What was sequenced was blood. The chain is assembled from TRBV6-5 and TRBJ1-2; the D gene identity is not certain. The clonotype was recovered from a woman between 35 and 50 years old in good health. The DNA is as follows: TGTGCCAGCAGTTACTCGACTGATACTAACTATGGCTACACCTTC. Its protein product is CASSYSTDTNYGYTF.